The 7 T cell receptor beta chains below were found in one sample sequenced in a study of molecular identifiers for immune sequencing clone quantification. One entry per CDR3 protein results from TCRdb running MiXCR on the PCR reads. This sample has 12,000 or so distinct CDR3 sequences, with roughly 18% found just once. Material: naive CD8+ T cells from blood, with Jurkat cell RNA spiked in. Subset of the sample: FACS-sorted CD8+CD4-CCR7+CD45RA+ naive T cells. The receptors were gathered from a human donor in good health. Some libraries in this study had Jurkat cell RNA spiked in.

By share, this clonotype counts as medium-sized. The chain couples TRBV2 to TRBJ1-1, with D perhaps matching TRBD1 (5 bases). V dropped 2 bases and J dropped 11 bases, with 15 bases sitting between them. Germline V gene data show CDR1 as SNHLY and CDR2 as FYNNEI. The CDR3 runs to 13 residues. The CDR3 region has the DNA TGTGCCAGCAGTGAATGGGGCGGGATTCAGGCTTTCTTT. Translating it yields CASSEWGGIQAFF.

This clonotype qualifies as medium-sized. The chain uses TRBV6-6 and TRBJ1-5, with TRBD1 matching 7 bases. Per germline, CDR1 MNHNY and CDR2 SVGAGI (reference sequence). The CDR3 consists of 15 residues. J lost 3 bases, V lost 7 bases, and 9 bases had no gene match. The chain's CDR3 is CASNPSGQINQPQHF. Written as DNA, the CDR3 is TGTGCCAGCAACCCTTCGGGACAGATCAATCAGCCCCAGCATTTT.

This clonotype has at least ten counts. V usage is TRBV27 and J usage is TRBJ2-5, with 8 bases identical to TRBD1. The CDR3 is made up of 16 amino acids. J lost 1 base, V lost 6 bases, and 10 bases had no gene match. CDR1 is MNHEY and CDR2 is SMNVEV in the germline V gene (reference sequence). The CDR3 region is CASRNIQGATQETQYF. In DNA, the CDR3 is TGTGCCAGCAGAAACATCCAGGGGGCCACCCAAGAGACCCAGTACTTC.

This clonotype was seen many times. This rearrangement joins TRBV11-2 to TRBJ2-7; D gene unclear. Germline-derived CDR1 and CDR2 are SGHAT and FQNNGV. This CDR3 contains 12 residues. Trimming removed 5 bases at V and 11 bases at J, with 16 bases between. CDR3 sequence reads: CASSRGGEREYF. CDR3 coding DNA: TGTGCCAGCAGCCGTGGTGGCGAACGGGAGTACTTC.

In its sample, this clonotype is medium-sized (0.01 to 0.1%). This chain uses TRBV24-1 with TRBJ2-3; weak D call: TRBD2 (6 bases). The ends were cut back, 4 bases at V and 2 bases at J, with 12 bases in the middle. This CDR3 spans 15 amino acids. The germline CDR1 and CDR2 sequences are KGHDR and SFDVKD. In nucleotides, the CDR3 is TGTGCCACCAGTGACCCGGGACTCACCACAGATACGCAGTATTTT. Amino acids: CATSDPGLTTDTQYF.

Relative to its sample, this clonotype is medium-sized. The genes are TRBV28 and TRBJ2-3; 7 nucleotides line up with TRBD2. With 5 bases clipped from V and 2 bases from J, the junction kept 7 bases outside the gene matches. The CDR3 runs 15 residues. CDR1 is MDHEN, CDR2 SYDVKM, per germline. CDR3 in amino acids: CASSPTGTNTDTQYF. DNA of the CDR3: TGTGCCAGCAGTCCTACCGGGACTAACACAGATACGCAGTATTTT.

This clonotype is medium-sized within its sample. V gene TRBV14 combines with J gene TRBJ2-1; either TRBD1 or TRBD2 may supply D (6 bases each). The ends were cut back, 1 base at V and 3 bases at J, with 13 bases in the middle. The CDR3 totals 16 residues. The germline CDR1 and CDR2 sequences are SGHDN and FVKESK. The CDR3 DNA follows: TGTGCCAGCAGCCAAGCCGGGGGCCTCTACTACAATGAGCAGTTCTTC. Translated: CASSQAGGLYYNEQFF.